The 25 T cell receptor beta chains in this list originate from one sample, sequenced in a study of human T cells and chemical hapten exposure. Time point: pre-sensitization, week 0. Described treatment: therapeutic diphenylcyclopropenone sensitization with weekly scalp DPC. TCRdb recomputed calls from the RACE reads with MiXCR, one row per CDR3 protein. Among about 380,000 distinct CDR3 sequences listed, approximately 5% were seen once. The sequences come from whole blood, collected in connection with sensitization to the hapten diphenylcyclopropenone (DPC). These receptors were collected from a woman in her forties or fifties with alopecia areata. Some clones in this sample may be carry-over from other donors' samples.

There are a few counts of this clonotype. The chain employs TRBV18 and TRBJ2-7, with 9 bases lining up with TRBD1. Trimming at V came to 6 bases and at J to 5 bases, leaving 5 bases not matched to a gene. The CDR3 is 13 amino acids. Germline assignment: CDR1 KGHSH and CDR2 LQKENI. CDR3 sequence (DNA): TGTGCCAGCTCGGGGACAGGGTCCCACGAGCAGTACTTC. Its protein is CASSGTGSHEQYF.

This clonotype turned up a few times. The J gene is TRBJ1-5, the V gene TRBV5-1; D gene unclear. CDR3 length: 17 amino acids. Trimming took off 4 bases at V and 0 bases at J, with 17 bases between the two ends. CDR1 and CDR2 from the germline V gene are SGHRS and YFSETQ. In DNA, the CDR3 is TGCGCCAGCAGCCCGGGGTGGGCAGTCGATAGCAATCAGCCCCAGCATTTT. It codes for CASSPGWAVDSNQPQHF.

In this sample, this clonotype turned up many times. The chain links TRBV2 to TRBJ2-3; 8 bases align to TRBD1. The trim removed 7 bases at V and 5 bases at J, leaving 8 bases unmatched. CDR3 length: 14 amino acids. The germline V gene encodes CDR1 SNHLY and CDR2 FYNNEI. The CDR3 region has the DNA TGTGCCAGCACGCTAATTACAGGGGGAGATACGCAGTATTTT. Its protein product is CASTLITGGDTQYF.

This clonotype was detected only a few times. The chain employs TRBV20-1 and TRBJ2-5, with 9 positions matching TRBD1. Germline V gives CDR1 DFQATT, CDR2 SNEGSKA (reference sequence). Trimming took 2 bases from V and 5 from J; bases not matched to a gene: 12. CDR3 length equals 16 residues. The CDR3 loop is CSARPNRGQNVETQYF. The CDR3 nucleotides are TGCAGTGCTAGACCGAACAGGGGGCAAAACGTGGAGACCCAGTACTTC.

This clonotype was seen repeatedly, ten times or more. This chain joins TRBV6-2 or TRBV6-3 and TRBJ2-3; D is ambiguous. The CDR3 is 14 residues long. The germline V gene has CDR1 MNHEY and CDR2 SVGEGT. V was trimmed by 4 bases and J by 4 bases, leaving 12 bases between them. The CDR3 DNA follows: TGTGCCAGCAGTTTTGAGGTTCTCGCAGATACGCAGTATTTT. It encodes CASSFEVLADTQYF.

This clonotype was counted only a few times. The chain recombines TRBV12-3 or TRBV12-4 with TRBJ1-2, with D perhaps TRBD1 (6 bases). This CDR3 is 14 amino acids long. Deletions cut 3 bases from V and 5 bases from J, with 13 bases between. The CDR3 sequence: CASSFFGTTYGYTF. As DNA, the CDR3 is TGTGCCAGCAGTTTTTTCGGGACAACTTATGGCTACACCTTC.

This clonotype has at least ten counts. This chain's CDR3 is CASTDSGEQYF. CDR3 nucleotide sequence: TGTGCCAGCACCGACAGCGGCGAGCAGTACTTC. The J gene is TRBJ2-7, the V gene TRBV12-3 or TRBV12-4; D assignment may be TRBD1 or TRBD2 (5 bases each). CDR3 length: 11 amino acids. V lost 7 bases to trimming and J lost 6 bases, with 10 bases between them.

The rearrangement joins TRBV29-1 to TRBJ2-3; TRBD2 matches at 9 bases. Germline loops: CDR1 SQVTM, CDR2 ANQGSEA. The junction had 13 bases not matched to a gene; V was cut back by 3 bases and J by 3 bases. The CDR3 has 17 amino acids. Written as DNA, the CDR3 is TGCAGCGTTGAGGTCCCAGCGGGGGGACTCAGGACAGATACGCAGTATTTT. Encoded protein: CSVEVPAGGLRTDTQYF.

This clonotype appeared many times. The J gene is TRBJ2-3, the V gene TRBV7-2; D is unclear. Trimming cost V 2 bases and J 4 bases, with 10 bases left between them. The germline gives CDR1 SGHTA, CDR2 FQGNSA. This CDR3 is 14 amino acids long. The CDR3 region has the DNA TGTGCCAGCAGCTTAATTGGTCCGTCAGATACGCAGTATTTT. Amino acids: CASSLIGPSDTQYF.

This clonotype was counted ten times or more. J is TRBJ2-1 and V is TRBV7-9, with TRBD2 matching 9 bases. With 4 bases clipped from V and 6 bases from J, the junction kept 7 bases outside the gene matches. There are 15 residues in the CDR3. Germline lookup yields CDR1 SEHNR and CDR2 FQNEAQ (reference sequence). The CDR3 loop is CASSSRSGSANEQFF. The CDR3 DNA follows: TGTGCCAGCAGCTCCCGTAGCGGGAGTGCCAATGAGCAGTTCTTC. The full variable domain, with the rest looked up from reference TRBV7-9 and TRBJ2-1, is DTGVSQNPRHKITKRGQNVTFRCDPISEHNRLYWYRQTLGQGPEFLTYFQNEAQLEKSRLLSDRFSAERPKGSFSTLEIQRTEQGDSAMYLCASSSRSGSANEQFFGPGTRLTVL.

V is TRBV7-2 and J is TRBJ2-5; the D gene is possibly TRBD1 (6 bases). The V end was cut by 2 bases, the J end by 6 bases, with 13 bases between. Per the germline V gene, CDR1 is SGHTA and CDR2 is FQGNSA. This CDR3 is built from 14 residues. The DNA of the CDR3 is TGTGCCAGCAGCTTAACCAGGGGCACACAGACCCAGTACTTC. This translates into CASSLTRGTQTQYF.

This clonotype was found many times. This chain connects TRBV6-2 or TRBV6-3 to TRBJ2-7; D unresolved. CDR3 length: 12 amino acids. Germline V lookup: CDR1 MNHEY, CDR2 SVGEGT. V was shortened by 2 bases and J by 5 bases, with 7 bases between the two germline ends. The CDR3 here is CASSYPADEQYF. The CDR3 DNA sequence: TGTGCCAGCAGTTACCCGGCGGACGAGCAGTACTTC.

V gene TRBV5-1 combines with J gene TRBJ1-1; possibly TRBD1 for D (5 bases). Germline CDR1 and CDR2: SGHRS and YFSETQ. The CDR3 length is 15 residues. Deletions cut 1 base from V and 4 bases from J, with 14 bases between. CDR3 sequence: CASSLKGRGGTEAFF. The CDR3 DNA follows: TGCGCCAGCAGCTTGAAGGGACGGGGAGGCACTGAAGCTTTCTTT.

This clonotype showed up just a few times. The chain links TRBV7-9 to TRBJ1-1; 8 bases line up with TRBD1. The CDR3 covers 14 residues. CDR1 and CDR2 (germline): SEHNR, FQNEAQ (reference sequence). J gave up 5 bases and V 8 bases, and 10 bases lay outside the gene matches. The CDR3 bases are TGTGCCAGCCGAGGGGGCAGGGGGCAGACTGAAGCTTTCTTT. This encodes CASRGGRGQTEAFF.

The V call is TRBV12-3 or TRBV12-4, the J call TRBJ2-2; perhaps TRBD1 as D (5 bases). V lost 2 bases and J lost 5, with 12 bases in between. There are 15 residues in the CDR3. The chain's CDR3 is CASSLKGLSTGELFF. CDR3 nucleotide sequence: TGTGCCAGCAGTTTAAAGGGGTTATCGACCGGGGAGCTGTTTTTT.

The chain employs TRBV2 and TRBJ1-6, with D possibly being TRBD1 (6 bases). V lost 6 bases to trimming and J lost 5 bases, with 11 bases between them. CDR1 is SNHLY, CDR2 FYNNEI, per germline. The CDR3 runs 14 residues. The CDR3 bases are TGTGCCAGCAGCCGGACAGATCATAATTCACCCCTCCACTTT. It yields the protein CASSRTDHNSPLHF.

This clonotype was picked up many times. The chain employs TRBV6-2 or TRBV6-3 and TRBJ2-1; 9 bases align to TRBD2. Germline trimming cut 1 base from V and 4 bases from J; bases unmatched to any gene: 8. The CDR3 runs 17 residues. Per germline, CDR1 MNHEY and CDR2 SVGEGT. The CDR3 spells CASSYLVAGEGYNEQFF. In nucleotides, the CDR3 is TGTGCCAGCAGTTACTTAGTAGCGGGAGAGGGGTACAATGAGCAGTTCTTC.

There are many counts of this clonotype. The genes are TRBV24-1 and TRBJ1-2; 11 bases are a match to TRBD1. J lost 2 bases, V lost 7 bases, and 2 bases had no gene match. Germline V gene sequence: CDR1 KGHDR, CDR2 SFDVKD. The CDR3 loop spans 14 amino acids. The CDR3 region has the DNA TGTGCCACCAGAGGACAGGGGGCCAACTATGGCTACACCTTC. This gives the protein CATRGQGANYGYTF.

This clonotype was counted at least ten times. The rearrangement uses TRBV5-6 and TRBJ1-1; perhaps TRBD1 as D (5 bases). There are 17 residues in the CDR3. Deletions cut 0 bases from V and 3 bases from J, with 18 bases between. Per germline, CDR1 SGHDT and CDR2 YYEEEE. CDR3 in amino acids: CASSLVDNPLGDTEAFF. The CDR3 DNA reads TGTGCCAGCAGCTTGGTAGACAACCCTCTAGGGGACACTGAAGCTTTCTTT. The whole variable domain, filled in from reference TRBV5-6 and TRBJ1-1, reads DAGVTQSPTHLIKTRGQQVTLRCSPKSGHDTVSWYQQALGQGPQFIFQYYEEEERQRGNFPDRFSGHQFPNYSSELNVNALLLGDSALYLCASSLVDNPLGDTEAFFGQGTRLTVV.

This clonotype was found many times. V usage is TRBV20-1 and J usage is TRBJ2-1, with 9 bases identical to TRBD2. The CDR3 contains 15 residues. Trimming removed 6 bases from V and 3 bases from J; junction bases left unmatched: 9. CDR1 and CDR2 (germline): DFQATT, SNEGSKA (reference sequence). The CDR3 region is CSATRRTSVYNEQFF. As DNA, the CDR3 is TGCAGTGCCACAAGAAGGACTAGCGTCTACAATGAGCAGTTCTTC.

The table lists this clonotype with many counts. The chain recombines TRBV5-1 with TRBJ2-7; D is possibly TRBD2 (7 bases). Germline V gene sequence: CDR1 SGHRS, CDR2 YFSETQ. Trimming removed 4 bases from V and 3 bases from J, with 14 bases in between. The CDR3 is made up of 14 amino acids. This CDR3 reads CASSAWGGRYEQYF. For the CDR3, the DNA is TGCGCCAGCAGCGCGTGGGGGGGGCGCTACGAGCAGTACTTC.

The chain is built from TRBV6-5 and TRBJ2-1; 14 positions match TRBD2. J lost 0 bases, V lost 0 bases, and 4 bases had no gene match. CDR3 length: 19 residues. The germline gives CDR1 MNHEY, CDR2 SVGAGI. CDR3 sequence reads: CASSYSGLAGASSYNEQFF. The CDR3 DNA is TGTGCCAGCAGTTACTCGGGACTAGCGGGGGCCAGCTCCTACAATGAGCAGTTCTTC.

Many counts were recorded for this clonotype. V is TRBV29-1 and J is TRBJ2-1; 9 bases line up with TRBD2. From germline, CDR1 is SQVTM and CDR2 ANQGSEA. Unmatched junction bases numbered 7, after V lost 7 bases and J lost 9 bases. The CDR3 has 12 residues. CDR3 protein: CSAPGLAAEQFF. CDR3 nucleotide sequence: TGCAGCGCACCGGGACTAGCTGCTGAGCAGTTCTTC.

The chain uses TRBV6-2 or TRBV6-3 and TRBJ1-5; D may be TRBD1 (5 bases). The CDR3 length is 14 residues. Trimming removed 8 bases from V and 5 bases from J, with 16 bases in between. CDR1 is MNHEY and CDR2 is SVGEGT in the germline V gene. The DNA for the CDR3 is TGTGCCAGCCGGGAGGCGGGGCGGGATCAGCCCCAGCATTTT. The encoded protein is CASREAGRDQPQHF.

This clonotype was seen repeatedly, ten times or more. The chain recombines TRBV9 with TRBJ2-7; no firm D call. The CDR3 runs 15 residues. Looked up from germline, CDR1 is SGDLS and CDR2 is YYNGEE. V was cut by 0 bases and J by 7 bases, with 17 bases left in between. CDR3 coding DNA: TGTGCCAGCAGCGTAGAAGGTGACCCCGCTCGAGAGCAGTACTTC. Protein: CASSVEGDPAREQYF.